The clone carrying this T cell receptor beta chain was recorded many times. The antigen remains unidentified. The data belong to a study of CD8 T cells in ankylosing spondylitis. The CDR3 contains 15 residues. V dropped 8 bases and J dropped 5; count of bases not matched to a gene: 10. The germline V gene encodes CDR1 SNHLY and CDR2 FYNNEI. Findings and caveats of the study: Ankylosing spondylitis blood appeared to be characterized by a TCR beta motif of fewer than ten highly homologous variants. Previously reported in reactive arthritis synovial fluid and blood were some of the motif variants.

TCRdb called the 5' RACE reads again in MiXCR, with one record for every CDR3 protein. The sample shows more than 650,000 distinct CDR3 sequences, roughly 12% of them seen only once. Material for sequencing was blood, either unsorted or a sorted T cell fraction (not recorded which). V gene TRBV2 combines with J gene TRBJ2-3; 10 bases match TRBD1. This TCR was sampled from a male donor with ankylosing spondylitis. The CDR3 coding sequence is TGTGCCAGCTCATGGGACAGGGGAGGGGAAGATACGCAGTATTTT. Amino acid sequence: CASSWDRGGEDTQYF.